This TCR beta chain was profiled in a study of control samples from healthy donors and cancer patients. Some clones are missing from TCRdb's copy, which holds only in-frame ones; the method was immunoSEQ multiplex PCR. This sample has around 170,000 clones, with 85% to 95% found just once. The V gene end was trimmed by 2 bases and the J gene end by 0 bases; junction bases not matched to a gene: 1. This CDR3 has 17 residues. The germline gives CDR1 MNHEY, CDR2 SVGEGT. This sequence joins TRBV6-2 or TRBV6-3 and TRBJ2-2; 12 nucleotides line up with TRBD2. Sequenced input: blood. This receptor was taken from a young man in good health. CDR3: CASSYLAGGANTGELFF. In nucleotides, the CDR3 is TGTGCCAGCAGTTACCTAGCGGGAGGGGCGAACACCGGGGAGCTGTTTTTT.